A single sample is the source of the 21 T cell receptor beta chains below, sequenced in a study of T cell responses to AZD1222 COVID-19 vaccine. Sequencing was performed with immunoSEQ multiplex PCR; in TCRdb, only in-frame clones are kept and a portion is missing. The repertoire holds 110,000 to 150,000 clones, with just under 95% as singletons. The source was peripheral blood, collected on day 0 of AZD1222 vaccination. The receptors were sampled from an adult in good health.

This chain links TRBV19 with TRBJ2-2, with D hard to call. The ends were cut back, 7 bases at V and 1 base at J, with 13 bases in the middle. The germline V gene encodes CDR1 LNHDA and CDR2 SQIVND (reference sequence). CDR3 length: 15 amino acids. The CDR3 here is CASTSYGRNTGELFF. The CDR3 DNA reads as TGTGCCAGTACATCGTATGGGCGGAACACCGGGGAGCTGTTTTTT.

This sequence joins TRBV5-5 and TRBJ2-7; weak D call: TRBD1 (6 bases). Germline CDR1 and CDR2: SGHKS and YYEKEE (reference sequence). This CDR3 region has 14 residues. V shed 3 bases and J shed 4 bases, with 14 bases lying between them. CDR3 nucleotides: TGTGCCAGCAGCTCACAGGGTAGGGCTTACGAGCAGTACTTC. Amino acids: CASSSQGRAYEQYF.

The chain recombines TRBV27 with TRBJ2-5; D gene ambiguous. Trimming cost V 0 bases and J 7 bases, with 9 bases left between them. CDR1 and CDR2 (germline): MNHEY, SMNVEV (reference sequence). The CDR3 sequence is 13 residues long. Here the CDR3 DNA reads TGTGCCAGCAGTTTATCGGCCCTGGGGACCCAGTACTTC. Translation: CASSLSALGTQYF.

This chain joins TRBV6-1 and TRBJ2-3, with TRBD2 matching over 9 bases. J lost 4 bases, V lost 1 base, and 3 bases had no gene match. Germline V gives CDR1 MNHNS, CDR2 SASEGT. The CDR3 loop spans 15 amino acids. The DNA for the CDR3 is TGTGCCAGCAGTGAAGAGGGACTAGCTTCAGATACGCAGTATTTT. Translated: CASSEEGLASDTQYF.

The chain employs TRBV28 and TRBJ1-5; D gene unclear. The V gene's germline CDR1 is MDHEN and CDR2 SYDVKM. The CDR3 consists of 14 residues. V lost 8 bases to trimming and J lost 5 bases, with 16 bases between them. The CDR3 loop reads CASARPSTYQPQHF. CDR3 coding DNA: TGTGCCAGCGCCCGCCCCTCGACATATCAGCCCCAGCATTTT.

The chain carries TRBV10-3 and TRBJ2-1; 9 nucleotides align to TRBD2. The V gene end was trimmed by 2 bases and the J gene end by 9 bases; junction bases not matched to a gene: 2. Germline V lookup: CDR1 ENHRY, CDR2 SYGVKD. This CDR3 comprises 13 residues. CDR3: CAISEEREVEQFF. The CDR3 DNA is TGTGCCATCAGTGAGGAGCGGGAGGTTGAGCAGTTCTTC.

The rearrangement links TRBV6-5 to TRBJ1-2; maybe TRBD1 (5 bases). V dropped 2 bases and J dropped 4 bases, with 11 bases sitting between them. CDR3 length equals 14 residues. Germline CDR1 MNHEY, CDR2 SVGAGI. CDR3 region: CASSYGGGTYGYTF. The CDR3 DNA reads TGTGCCAGCAGTTACGGGGGAGGTACCTATGGCTACACCTTC.

V is TRBV2 and J is TRBJ2-5; D not resolved. Deletions cut 7 bases from V and 3 bases from J, with 6 bases between. CDR1 SNHLY and CDR2 FYNNEI come from the germline V gene. The length of the CDR3 is 11 residues. The CDR3 reads CASTQEETQYF. The CDR3 DNA reads TGTGCCAGCACCCAGGAAGAGACCCAGTACTTC.

The rearrangement joins TRBV28 to TRBJ1-3; D is undetermined. Germline values: CDR1 MDHEN, CDR2 SYDVKM. The ends were cut back, 4 bases at V and 10 bases at J, with 8 bases in the middle. The CDR3 has 11 residues. The CDR3 here is CASSSGPTIYF. CDR3 bases: TGTGCCAGCAGTTCCGGCCCTACCATATATTTT.

V and J are TRBV19 and TRBJ1-2; D is uncertain. CDR1 and CDR2 from the germline V gene are LNHDA and SQIVND (reference sequence). The CDR3 is 13 amino acids. V lost 5 bases to trimming and J lost 8 bases, with 15 bases between them. CDR3 region: CASSPLGAVGYTF. The CDR3, as DNA: TGTGCCAGTAGTCCCTTAGGAGCGGTAGGCTACACCTTC.

In this sample, this clone turned up a few times. The chain joins TRBV7-3 to TRBJ2-2; D gene unclear. The CDR3 runs 13 residues. The V gene lost 2 bases and the J gene lost 1 base, with 2 bases spanning the gap. Germline V CDR1 and CDR2: SGHTA, FQGTGA. This chain's CDR3 is CASSLLNTGELFF. CDR3 DNA sequence: TGTGCCAGCAGCTTACTGAACACCGGGGAGCTGTTTTTT.

This clone appeared once. This rearrangement joins TRBV3-1 (or the pseudogene TRBV3-2) to TRBJ1-1; D is possibly TRBD1 (5 bases). The CDR3 consists of 15 residues. Trimming took 2 bases from V and 2 from J, leaving 12 bases between them. The germline V gene encodes CDR1 LGHDT and CDR2 YNNKEL (reference sequence). CDR3: CASSQRGGGNTEAFF. The CDR3 DNA reads TGTGCCAGCAGCCAACGTGGGGGGGGAAACACTGAAGCTTTCTTT.

This chain uses TRBV30 with TRBJ2-3, with D unresolved. The ends were cut back, 0 bases at V and 6 bases at J, with 10 bases in the middle. The CDR3 has 13 residues. The V gene's germline CDR1 is GTSNPN and CDR2 SVGIG (reference sequence). The CDR3 sequence is CAWSVETTDTQYF. CDR3 DNA: TGTGCCTGGAGTGTAGAAACTACCGATACGCAGTATTTT. Supplemented by reference TRBV30 and TRBJ2-3, the full variable domain reads SQTIHQWPATLVQPVGSPLSLECTVEGTSNPNLYWYRQAAGRGLQLLFYSVGIGQISSEVPQNLSASRPQDRQFILSSKKLLLSDSGFYLCAWSVETTDTQYFGPGTRLTVL.

V and J are TRBV5-1 and TRBJ1-6; 8 bases map to TRBD1. This CDR3 is 15 amino acids long. V was clipped by 2 bases and J by 8 bases; unmatched bases: 6. CDR1 and CDR2 (germline): SGHRS, YFSETQ. The CDR3 DNA is TGCGCCAGCAGCTTTGGACAGGGTTTAGATTCACCCCTCCACTTT. Translating it yields CASSFGQGLDSPLHF.

The V gene is TRBV11-3, the J gene TRBJ2-1; a weak D match, TRBD2 (6 bases). Per the germline V gene, CDR1 is SGHNT and CDR2 is YENEEA. The CDR3 runs 15 residues. V dropped 5 bases and J dropped 1 base, with 12 bases sitting between them. The CDR3 loop is CASSQPGVSYNEQFF. The CDR3 nucleotides read TGTGCCAGCAGCCAACCGGGGGTATCCTACAATGAGCAGTTCTTC.

This chain joins TRBV28 and TRBJ1-2; D gene uncertain. Germline values: CDR1 MDHEN, CDR2 SYDVKM. Trimming took off 3 bases at V and 4 bases at J, with 9 bases between the two ends. CDR3 size: 13 residues. In nucleotides, the CDR3 is TGTGCCAGCAGTTTTGTGGCGGTCTATGGCTACACCTTC. Amino acid sequence: CASSFVAVYGYTF.

CDR3 sequence: CASSEGRVFEAFF. The CDR3 DNA sequence: TGTGCCAGCAGTGAAGGCAGGGTCTTTGAAGCTTTCTTT. This rearrangement joins TRBV6-1 to TRBJ1-1; TRBD1 might be the D (5 bases). Germline CDR1 reads MNHNS; CDR2 reads SASEGT. The ends were cut back, 1 base at V and 7 bases at J, with 10 bases in the middle. The CDR3 is 13 amino acids.

This clone was seen a single time. V usage is TRBV5-5 and J usage is TRBJ1-4; D uncertain. From germline, CDR1 is SGHKS and CDR2 YYEKEE (reference sequence). The CDR3 consists of 14 residues. Trimming shortened V by 2 bases and J by 0 bases, and 5 bases separated the two germline ends. For the CDR3, the DNA is TGTGCCAGCAGCTTCAGCGCAACTAATGAAAAACTGTTTTTT. Its translation: CASSFSATNEKLFF.

The genes are TRBV30 and TRBJ2-1; 10 nucleotides align to TRBD2. The CDR3 has 14 amino acids. V lost 3 bases and J lost 4; bases outside the gene matches: 3. The germline V gene has CDR1 GTSNPN and CDR2 SVGIG (reference sequence). The CDR3 reads CAWRETSGYNEQFF. The CDR3 DNA reads as TGTGCCTGGAGGGAGACTAGCGGGTACAATGAGCAGTTCTTC.

V and J are TRBV6-5 and TRBJ1-5; D possibly corresponds to TRBD1 (5 bases). CDR1 is MNHEY, CDR2 SVGAGI, per germline. The length of the CDR3 is 14 residues. V gave up 6 bases and J gave up 1 base, with 10 bases separating them. CDR3 protein: CASSTDSSNQPQHF. The CDR3 DNA reads as TGTGCCAGCAGCACTGACAGCAGCAATCAGCCCCAGCATTTT.

This clone showed up just once. This chain joins TRBV27 and TRBJ2-3; D is unresolved. This CDR3 spans 16 amino acids. The V and J ends lost 5 bases and 3 bases respectively, with 18 bases between them. CDR1 MNHEY and CDR2 SMNVEV come from the germline V gene (reference sequence). CDR3 bases: TGTGCCAGCAGTAGTATACGTATCCTGGGTACAGATACGCAGTATTTT. Translation: CASSSIRILGTDTQYF.